This TCR beta chain was captured in a study of cytomegalovirus exposure and HLA in healthy donors. Findings of the study overall: Rarity characterized most TCR sequences, yet some public TCRs appeared in many donors. Per a later analysis, HLA-associated TCR beta chains showed more clonal expansion than other, equally common TCR beta chains. Most TCR beta V segments were productive about 87% or about 30% of the time in an earlier analysis. It was reported in a later analysis that an Asian-associated ancestry cluster showed fewer N-insertions than the roughly 670-donor mean.

Comments on this clone: Its antigen remains unidentified.

PCR used 60 Vbeta primers and 13 Jbeta primers. Only in-frame clones appear in the TCRdb table, and some are missing; sequencing was by immunoSEQ multiplex PCR. The sample includes around 190,000 clones, 70% to 90% of them seen just once. The sequenced sample was PBMCs. The receptor was isolated from a woman younger than 30 in good health and CMV-seronegative.

The CDR3 DNA is TGTGCCAGTAGTATGGGGAGAGCGGTCGGGGATGAAAAACTGTTTTTT. It encodes CASSMGRAVGDEKLFF. This chain uses TRBV19 with TRBJ1-4; D is unclear. CDR1 LNHDA and CDR2 SQIVND come from the germline V gene (reference sequence). CDR3 size: 16 residues. Deletions cut 3 bases from V and 6 bases from J, with 17 bases between.